These 22 T cell receptor beta chains were all obtained from the same sample, sequenced in a study of T-cell reconstitution after alpha-beta-depleted transplantation in children. Preparation of the TCRbeta library used unique molecular identifiers. TCRdb processed the PCR reads anew with MiXCR; each CDR3 protein has one entry. The table has about 610,000 distinct CDR3 sequences, roughly 10% seen once. The sequenced sample was PBMCs from the stem cell graft donor, obtained from the stem cell graft. All receptors come from a human donor who donated a stem cell graft to a child with acute myeloid leukemia.

This clonotype was seen more than once but under ten times. This chain links TRBV18 with TRBJ2-3; no firm D call. CDR1 is KGHSH and CDR2 is LQKENI in the germline V gene. The CDR3 is made up of 15 amino acids. V was shortened by 8 bases and J by 4 bases, with 19 bases between the two germline ends. Here the CDR3 DNA reads TGTGCCAGCCTCCCGGGCCGGCGGAGCGCAGATACGCAGTATTTT. This gives the protein CASLPGRRSADTQYF.

This clonotype was observed many times. The V and J genes are TRBV20-1 and TRBJ2-3; TRBD2 is a possible D gene (6 bases). In germline, CDR1 is DFQATT, CDR2 SNEGSKA (reference sequence). V shed 3 bases and J shed 6 bases, with 10 bases lying between them. The CDR3 extends over 12 amino acids. The CDR3, as DNA: TGCAGTGCTAGCGGGAGTAAGGATACGCAGTATTTT. Its translation is CSASGSKDTQYF.

This clonotype has at least ten counts. V usage is TRBV11-2 and J usage is TRBJ2-1, with 15 bases fitting TRBD2. Germline lookup yields CDR1 SGHAT and CDR2 FQNNGV. This CDR3 has 20 residues. Unmatched junction bases numbered 11, after V lost 5 bases and J lost 0 bases. The DNA for the CDR3 is TGTGCCAGCAGCCCTAGGACTAGCGGGAGGGCGGACAGCTCCTACAATGAGCAGTTCTTC. This sequence encodes CASSPRTSGRADSSYNEQFF.

This clonotype was observed a few times. The V and J genes are TRBV29-1 and TRBJ1-5; D gene uncertain. The CDR3 has 12 residues. CDR1 SQVTM and CDR2 ANQGSEA come from the germline V gene. The ends were cut back, 7 bases at V and 4 bases at J, with 11 bases in the middle. Here the CDR3 DNA reads TGCAGCGCCGGGAATACAAATCAGCCCCAGCATTTT. Amino acid sequence: CSAGNTNQPQHF.

This clonotype was recorded once. The chain carries TRBV20-1 and TRBJ1-5; maybe TRBD1 (5 bases). V shed 1 base and J shed 5 bases, with 15 bases lying between them. This CDR3 region has 15 residues. Per the germline V gene, CDR1 is DFQATT and CDR2 is SNEGSKA (reference sequence). The chain's CDR3 is CSARATRTSYQPQHF. In nucleotides, the CDR3 is TGCAGTGCTAGAGCTACCCGGACATCTTATCAGCCCCAGCATTTT.

Written as DNA, the CDR3 is TGTGCCAGCAACAGGGAGTGGAACACTGAAGCTTTCTTT. Protein sequence: CASNREWNTEAFF. V and J are TRBV6-1 and TRBJ1-1; the D gene is possibly TRBD1 (6 bases). Germline V lookup: CDR1 MNHNS, CDR2 SASEGT. V gave up 7 bases and J gave up 1 base, with 10 bases separating them. This CDR3 has 13 amino acids.

The chain couples TRBV7-6 to TRBJ2-6; D is uncertain. This CDR3 contains 15 residues. V lost 6 bases to trimming and J lost 0 bases, with 9 bases between them. Germline values: CDR1 SGHVS, CDR2 FNYEAQ. The CDR3 loop reads CASSRLGSGANVLTF. The CDR3 DNA sequence: TGTGCCAGCAGTCGCCTAGGCTCTGGGGCCAACGTCCTGACTTTC.

This clonotype was observed a few times. The chain combines TRBV20-1 with TRBJ2-1; D remains unclear. The CDR3 is 15 residues long. V was trimmed by 5 bases and J by 1 base, leaving 15 bases between them. Per the germline V gene, CDR1 is DFQATT and CDR2 is SNEGSKA (reference sequence). The CDR3 bases are TGCAGTGCTCGACTGTCGAGCAGGTCCTACAATGAGCAGTTCTTC. This translates into CSARLSSRSYNEQFF.

V is TRBV5-1 and J is TRBJ1-2; possibly TRBD1 for D (5 bases). Per the germline V gene, CDR1 is SGHRS and CDR2 is YFSETQ. The CDR3 totals 15 residues. V lost 4 bases and J 4 bases, leaving 17 bases between the germline ends. DNA of the CDR3: TGCGCCAGCAGCGTATCCTCCTGGGGGGGCTATGGCTACACCTTC. It codes for CASSVSSWGGYGYTF.

J is TRBJ2-1 and V is TRBV7-8, with D tentatively TRBD1 or TRBD2 (5 bases each). V was shortened by 3 bases and J by 8 bases, with 20 bases between the two germline ends. The CDR3 extends over 16 amino acids. Per the germline V gene, CDR1 is SGHVS and CDR2 is FQNEAQ. The CDR3 here is CASSFLNVGLAHEQFF. The DNA for the CDR3 is TGTGCCAGCAGCTTCCTCAACGTGGGGCTAGCTCATGAGCAGTTCTTC.

This clonotype was seen repeatedly, ten times or more. The J gene is TRBJ2-4, the V gene TRBV4-3, with D perhaps TRBD2 (6 bases). V lost 0 bases and J 3 bases, leaving 15 bases between the germline ends. CDR3 size: 17 residues. CDR1 and CDR2 from the germline V gene are LGHNA and YSLEER. CDR3 amino acids: CASSQDPFGGLKNIQYF. In nucleotides, the CDR3 is TGCGCCAGCAGCCAAGATCCGTTTGGGGGACTCAAAAACATTCAGTACTTC.

This clonotype was counted ten times or more. The rearrangement joins TRBV5-1 to TRBJ2-5; TRBD2 matches at 12 bases. V lost 5 bases and J lost 2; bases outside the gene matches: 10. The germline V gene has CDR1 SGHRS and CDR2 YFSETQ. The CDR3 extends over 17 amino acids. CDR3: CASRGLAGNWGQETQYF. The CDR3, as DNA: TGCGCCAGCAGGGGACTAGCGGGCAACTGGGGACAAGAGACCCAGTACTTC. Filled out from reference TRBV5-1 and TRBJ2-5, the complete variable domain reads KAGVTQTPRYLIKTRGQQVTLSCSPISGHRSVSWYQQTPGQGLQFLFEYFSETQRNKGNFPGRFSGRQFSNSRSEMNVSTLELGDSALYLCASRGLAGNWGQETQYFGPGTRLLVL.

This clonotype appeared many times. The V call is TRBV12-3 or TRBV12-4, the J call TRBJ2-5, with D possibly being TRBD2 (6 bases). Trimming removed 7 bases at V and 4 bases at J, with 10 bases between. This CDR3 region has 12 residues. Here the CDR3 reads CASTWRGETQYF. The CDR3 nucleotides are TGTGCCAGCACCTGGAGGGGAGAGACCCAGTACTTC.

This clonotype was detected many times. The chain couples TRBV20-1 to TRBJ2-7; TRBD1 aligns across 7 bases. The CDR3 covers 15 residues. J gave up 1 base and V 1 base, and 7 bases lay outside the gene matches. The germline CDR1 and CDR2 sequences are DFQATT and SNEGSKA (reference sequence). The CDR3 DNA reads as TGCAGTGCTAGAGCTGGGGACAGAAGTTCCTACGAGCAGTACTTC. It yields the protein CSARAGDRSSYEQYF.

This clonotype has only a few counts. The J gene is TRBJ2-1, the V gene TRBV12-3 or TRBV12-4; the D is unclear. The CDR3 runs 16 residues. Between the trimmed V and J ends, which lost 7 bases and 4 bases, there was a span of 20 bases. The CDR3 sequence is CASTKWAPGLYNEQFF. The CDR3 DNA reads TGTGCCAGCACCAAATGGGCCCCCGGCCTATACAATGAGCAGTTCTTC.

This clonotype was observed many times. The chain combines TRBV5-1 with TRBJ2-4; TRBD1 matches at 10 bases. J lost 8 bases, V lost 0 bases, and 5 bases had no gene match. Per the germline V gene, CDR1 is SGHRS and CDR2 is YFSETQ. There are 15 residues in the CDR3. DNA for the CDR3: TGCGCCAGCAGCTTGGGACAGGGGGCCGGGGACATTCAGTACTTC. It is translated as CASSLGQGAGDIQYF.

This clonotype was observed a few times. This chain uses TRBV24-1 with TRBJ2-3, with D maybe TRBD1 (5 bases). Germline V gene sequence: CDR1 KGHDR, CDR2 SFDVKD. The CDR3 is 17 amino acids. The V end lost 5 bases, the J end lost 5 bases, and 22 bases lay between the germline ends. CDR3: CATSGTGKGIVGDTQYF. As DNA, the CDR3 is TGTGCCACCAGTGGAACAGGTAAAGGTATAGTCGGAGATACGCAGTATTTT.

On this clonotype itself: The junction shows a germline mismatch at one end, possibly a read error. The rearrangement uses TRBV9 and TRBJ1-6; 10 nucleotides line up with TRBD1. The germline V gene has CDR1 SGDLS and CDR2 YYNGEE. This CDR3 has 16 amino acids. In DNA, the CDR3 is TGTGCCAACAGCGGACCGGGACAGGGGCGTAATTCACCCCTCCACTTT. It specifies CANSGPGQGRNSPLHF.

In this sample, this clonotype turned up a few times. The J gene is TRBJ1-1, the V gene TRBV7-6; the D gene is possibly TRBD1 (5 bases). CDR1 and CDR2 (germline): SGHVS, FNYEAQ. This CDR3 spans 13 amino acids. Between the trimmed V and J ends, which lost 8 bases and 3 bases, there was a span of 13 bases. The chain's CDR3 is CASRGGRDTEAFF. In DNA form, the CDR3 reads TGTGCCAGCCGGGGGGGGAGGGACACTGAAGCTTTCTTT. The full variable domain, completed using reference TRBV7-6 and TRBJ1-1, is GAGVSQSPRYKVTKRGQDVALRCDPISGHVSLYWYRQALGQGPEFLTYFNYEAQQDKSGLPNDRFSAERPEGSISTLTIQRTEQRDSAMYRCASRGGRDTEAFFGQGTRLTVV.

This clonotype was recorded many times. The rearrangement links TRBV11-2 to TRBJ2-2; TRBD2 matches at 9 bases. The CDR3 spans 17 residues. The V gene's germline CDR1 is SGHAT and CDR2 FQNNGV. With V trimmed by 5 bases and J by 4 bases, 11 bases remained unmatched. CDR3 loop: CASSPNRGGRATGELFF. The CDR3, as DNA: TGTGCCAGCAGCCCAAACAGGGGCGGGAGGGCCACCGGGGAGCTGTTTTTT.

This clonotype was seen repeatedly, ten times or more. The V gene is TRBV20-1, the J gene TRBJ2-5, with TRBD2 matching over 8 bases. Germline V gene sequence: CDR1 DFQATT, CDR2 SNEGSKA (reference sequence). V shed 6 bases and J 5 bases; nucleotides not matched to a gene: 11. The CDR3 contains 14 residues. The CDR3 DNA reads as TGCAGTGCCCCGGCGAGCGGGAGTATGGAGACCCAGTACTTC. It translates to CSAPASGSMETQYF.

This chain links TRBV3-1 with TRBJ2-2; no definite D call. The germline V gene encodes CDR1 LGHDT and CDR2 YNNKEL (reference sequence). V was pared by 1 base and J by 0 bases, with 9 bases between. The CDR3 runs 16 residues. CDR3 protein: CASSQVTGPNTGELFF. CDR3 DNA: TGTGCCAGCAGCCAAGTCACGGGCCCGAACACCGGGGAGCTGTTTTTT.